This TCR beta chain was recorded in a study of blood T cell repertoires in COVID-19. About the study: T cells, B-cell-depleted T cells, or PBMCs provided the cDNA or gDNA that served as material.

Using immunoSEQ multiplex PCR, the repertoire was profiled, and TCRdb retains in-frame clones only, with some absent. Of roughly 120,000 clones detected, about 88% appear once; the ten largest clones hold 8% to 9.5%. Per the germline V gene, CDR1 is SGHRS and CDR2 is YFSETQ. V gave up 4 bases and J gave up 1 base, with 11 bases separating them. The CDR3 loop spans 14 amino acids. The specimen was peripheral blood. The TCR was taken from a woman aged 65 to 85 who had recovered from COVID-19. The chain has TRBV5-1 and TRBJ2-5, with D possibly being TRBD1 (6 bases). This CDR3 reads CASSPRGIQETQYF. CDR3 DNA sequence: TGCGCCAGCAGCCCTAGGGGGATCCAAGAGACCCAGTACTTC.